Detailed here is one T cell receptor beta chain. Antigen unknown. The data were obtained in a study of shared clonotypes between healthy human individuals. As handled by the study authors: ImmunoSEQ sequences covered only the junction and lacked quality scores; filtering therefore differed. Using immunoSEQ multiplex PCR, the repertoire was profiled, and TCRdb retains in-frame clones only, with some absent. V, J and clone size reflect that table, while D and trimming were determined from the DNA. The sample includes over a million clones, roughly 96% of them seen just once. Study-wide findings and caveats: Researchers sampled only blood; tissue repertoires likely differ. As a rule, naive subsets had a larger estimated richness than memory subsets. Genetic and exposure-history diversity was limited by the small donor number.

Sample: naive CD4+ T cells sorted from blood. Subset described: CD45RA+ positively selected. This clonotype originated in a man aged 25 to 45 in good health.

The CDR3 loop is CASSPYRGLRNEQFF. The CDR3 nucleotides are TGTGCCAGCTCACCATACAGGGGGCTTCGCAATGAGCAGTTCTTC. The chain recombines TRBV18 with TRBJ2-1; TRBD1 matches at 9 bases. The CDR3 length is 15 residues. The V and J ends lost 2 bases and 6 bases, in that order; junction bases with no gene match: 5. CDR1 KGHSH and CDR2 LQKENI come from the germline V gene. The full variable domain, in which reference TRBV18 and TRBJ2-1 provide the parts outside the CDR3, is NAGVMQNPRHLVRRRGQEARLRCSPMKGHSHVYWYRQLPEEGLKFMVYLQKENIIDESGMPKERFSAEFPKEGPSILRIQQVVRGDSAAYFCASSPYRGLRNEQFFGPGTRLTVL.